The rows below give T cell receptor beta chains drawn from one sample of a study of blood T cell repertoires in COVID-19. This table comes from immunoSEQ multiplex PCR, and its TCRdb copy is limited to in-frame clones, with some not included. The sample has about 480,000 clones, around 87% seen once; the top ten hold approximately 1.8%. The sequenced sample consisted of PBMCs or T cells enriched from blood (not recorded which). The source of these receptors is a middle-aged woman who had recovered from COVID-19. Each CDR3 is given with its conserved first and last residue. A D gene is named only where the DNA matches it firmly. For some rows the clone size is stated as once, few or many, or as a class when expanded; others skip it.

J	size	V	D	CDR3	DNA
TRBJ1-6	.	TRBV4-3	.	CASSGSPGNSPLHF	TGCGCCAGCAGCGGGAGCCCAGGAAATTCACCCCTCCACTTT
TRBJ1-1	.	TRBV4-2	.	CASSQVGATYKMNTEAFF	TGTGCCAGCAGCCAAGTGGGGGCGACATACAAAATGAACACTGAAGCTTTCTTT
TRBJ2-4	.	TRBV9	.	CASSVGKGIGTAKNIQYF	TGTGCCAGCAGCGTAGGAAAGGGGATCGGTACGGCCAAAAACATTCAGTACTTC
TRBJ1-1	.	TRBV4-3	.	CASSQVQGGLSVGTEAFF	TGCGCCAGCAGCCAAGTACAGGGTGGCCTTTCGGTTGGCACTGAAGCTTTCTTT
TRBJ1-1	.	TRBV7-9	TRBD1	CASILLDRGSEAFF	TGTGCCAGCATCCTCCTAGACAGGGGTTCTGAAGCTTTCTTT
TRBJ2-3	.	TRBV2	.	CASSADQGVSGDTQYF	TGTGCCAGCAGCGCGGACCAGGGTGTGAGTGGAGATACGCAGTATTTT
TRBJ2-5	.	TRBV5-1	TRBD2	CASSLEPGLGMKETQYF	TGCGCCAGCAGCTTGGAGCCGGGACTAGGAATGAAGGAGACCCAGTACTTC
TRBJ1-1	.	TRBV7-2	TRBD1	CASRPVSGQGAPFF	TGTGCCAGCAGACCCGTATCGGGACAGGGGGCACCTTTCTTT
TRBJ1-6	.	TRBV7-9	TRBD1	CASSGQGVWNSPLHF	TGTGCCAGCAGCGGGCAGGGGGTTTGGAATTCACCCCTCCACTTT
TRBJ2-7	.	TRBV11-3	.	CASSLTAGLSYEQYF	TGTGCCAGCAGCTTAACCGCAGGCCTCTCCTACGAGCAGTACTTC
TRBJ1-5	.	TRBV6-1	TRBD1	CASSEHRGGNQPQHF	TGTGCCAGCAGTGAACACAGGGGGGGAAATCAGCCCCAGCATTTT
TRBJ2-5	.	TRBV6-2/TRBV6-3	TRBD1	CASSYLDRVQETQYF	TGTGCCAGCAGTTATCTGGACAGGGTCCAAGAGACCCAGTACTTC
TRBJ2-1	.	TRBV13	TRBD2	CASSLGAGVANEQFF	TGTGCCAGCAGCTTAGGGGCGGGAGTAGCGAATGAGCAGTTCTTC
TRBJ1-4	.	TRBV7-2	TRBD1	CASSWTGRVNEKLFF	TGTGCCAGCAGCTGGACAGGAAGGGTTAATGAAAAACTGTTTTTT
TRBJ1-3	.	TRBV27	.	CASSPRGTGNTIYF	TGTGCCAGCAGTCCAAGGGGGACTGGAAACACCATATATTTT
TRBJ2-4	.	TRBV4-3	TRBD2	CASSQEGLAGVKTAKNIQYF	TGCGCCAGCAGCCAAGAGGGACTAGCGGGCGTCAAGACAGCCAAAAACATTCAGTACTTC
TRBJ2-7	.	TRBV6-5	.	CASSSRQGSYEQYF	TGTGCCAGCAGTTCTCGGCAGGGTTCCTACGAGCAGTACTTC
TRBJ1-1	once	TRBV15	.	CATSRDPLRQRIFEAFF	TGTGCCACCAGCAGAGACCCCCTTCGACAGAGAATATTTGAAGCTTTCTTT
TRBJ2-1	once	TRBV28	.	CASSYRESRYNEQFF	TGTGCCAGCAGTTACAGGGAGTCTCGCTACAATGAGCAGTTCTTC
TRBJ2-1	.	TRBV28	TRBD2	CASSLSGLAGFGQFF	TGTGCCAGCAGTTTATCTGGACTAGCGGGTTTCGGGCAGTTCTTC
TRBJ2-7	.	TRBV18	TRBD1	CASSLSQGATGEQYF	TGTGCCAGCTCACTCTCGCAGGGGGCGACGGGAGAGCAGTACTTC
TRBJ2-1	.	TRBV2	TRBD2	CASRALTSENEQFF	TGTGCCAGCAGGGCCCTGACTAGCGAGAATGAGCAGTTCTTC
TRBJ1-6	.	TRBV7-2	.	CASSLGPIFLHF	TGTGCCAGCAGTTTAGGTCCTATTTTCCTCCACTTT
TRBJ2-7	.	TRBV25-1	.	CASSPTSSYEQYF	TGTGCCAGTTCTCCGACTAGCTCCTACGAGCAGTACTTC
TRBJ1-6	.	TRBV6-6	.	CASSFSPARGSSPLHF	TGTGCCAGCAGTTTCTCTCCAGCTCGAGGAAGTTCACCCCTCCACTTT
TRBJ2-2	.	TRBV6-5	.	CASTLRRGPTGELFF	TGTGCCAGCACCCTAAGGCGCGGGCCTACCGGGGAGCTGTTTTTT
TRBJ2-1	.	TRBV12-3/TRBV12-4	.	CASSSSLGPEQFF	TGTGCCAGCAGTTCCTCGTTGGGCCCCGAGCAGTTCTTC
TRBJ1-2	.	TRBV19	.	CASKGAGNYGYTF	TGTGCCAGTAAAGGGGCCGGAAACTATGGCTACACCTTC
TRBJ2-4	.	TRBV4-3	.	CASSQEATEDIQYF	TGCGCCAGCAGCCAAGAAGCGACCGAGGACATTCAGTACTTC
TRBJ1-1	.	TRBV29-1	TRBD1	CSMTGAGTEAFF	TGCAGTATGACAGGGGCCGGCACTGAAGCTTTCTTT
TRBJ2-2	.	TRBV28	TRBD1	CASRPRQGTVTGELFF	TGTGCCAGCAGGCCAAGACAGGGGACCGTCACCGGGGAGCTGTTTTTT
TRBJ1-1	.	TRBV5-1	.	CASSSQGSEAFF	TGCGCCAGCAGCTCCCAGGGGTCAGAAGCTTTCTTT
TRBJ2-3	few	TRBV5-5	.	CASSLYPIELVADTQYF	TGTGCCAGCAGCTTATATCCCATTGAGCTCGTCGCAGATACGCAGTATTTT
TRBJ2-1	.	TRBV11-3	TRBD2	CASSLAGEHNEQFF	TGTGCCAGCAGTCTAGCGGGAGAGCACAATGAGCAGTTCTTC
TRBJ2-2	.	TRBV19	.	CASSKTSGDTGELFF	TGTGCCAGTAGTAAGACTAGTGGGGACACCGGGGAGCTGTTTTTT
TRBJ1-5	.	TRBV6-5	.	CASSSGLGGDQPQHF	TGTGCCAGCAGCAGCGGCCTCGGTGGAGATCAGCCCCAGCATTTT
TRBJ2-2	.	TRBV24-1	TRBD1	CATSAGQTNTGELFF	TGTGCCACCAGTGCGGGACAGACCAACACCGGGGAGCTGTTTTTT
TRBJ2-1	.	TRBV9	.	CASSVGGMDEQFF	TGTGCCAGCAGCGTAGGAGGGATGGATGAGCAGTTCTTC
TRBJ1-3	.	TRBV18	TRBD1	CASSRDRGNTIYF	TGTGCCAGCTCACGGGACAGGGGCAACACCATATATTTT
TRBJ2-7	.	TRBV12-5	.	CASGLVGQGHSYEQYF	TGTGCTAGTGGTTTGGTAGGTCAGGGGCACTCCTACGAGCAGTACTTC
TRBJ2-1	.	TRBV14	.	CASSPYYPEQFF	TGTGCCAGCAGCCCGTACTACCCTGAGCAGTTCTTC
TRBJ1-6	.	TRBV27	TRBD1	CASTLNRDRLNSPLHF	TGTGCCAGCACCCTAAACCGGGACAGACTTAATTCACCCCTCCACTTT
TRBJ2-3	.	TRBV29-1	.	CSAGQRLSTDTQYF	TGCAGCGCGGGACAACGCCTTAGCACAGATACGCAGTATTTT
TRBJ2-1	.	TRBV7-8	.	CASSLNRTSGKNNEQFF	TGTGCCAGCAGCTTAAATCGTACGAGCGGAAAAAACAATGAGCAGTTCTTC
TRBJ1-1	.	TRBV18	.	CASSPPSLNLNTEAFF	TGTGCCAGCTCACCACCGTCGCTAAACTTGAACACTGAAGCTTTCTTT
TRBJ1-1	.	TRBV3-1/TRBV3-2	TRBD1	CASSHVSQGYPEAFF	TGTGCCAGCAGCCACGTATCACAGGGGTACCCTGAAGCTTTCTTT
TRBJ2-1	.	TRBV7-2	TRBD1	CASHKGDSSSYNEQFF	TGTGCCAGCCACAAAGGGGACAGTAGCTCCTACAATGAGCAGTTCTTC
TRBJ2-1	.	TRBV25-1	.	CASSYSYNEQFF	TGTGCCAGCAGTTACTCCTACAATGAGCAGTTCTTC
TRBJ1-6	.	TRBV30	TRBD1	CAWRDRSSYNSPLHF	TGTGCCTGGAGGGACAGGAGCTCCTATAATTCACCCCTCCACTTT
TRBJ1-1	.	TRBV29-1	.	CSVRYIMMNTEAFF	TGCAGCGTCCGATACATCATGATGAACACTGAAGCTTTCTTT
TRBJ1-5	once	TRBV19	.	CASSIDLGAEGYSNQPQHF	TGTGCCAGTAGTATAGATTTGGGGGCGGAAGGGTATAGCAATCAGCCCCAGCATTTT
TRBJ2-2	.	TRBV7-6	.	CASSLLTGRASTGELFF	TGTGCCAGCAGCTTACTAACAGGGCGAGCGAGCACCGGGGAGCTGTTTTTT
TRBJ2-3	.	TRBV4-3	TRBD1	CAGSPQGWHTDTQYF	TGCGCCGGCAGCCCACAGGGGTGGCACACAGATACGCAGTATTTT
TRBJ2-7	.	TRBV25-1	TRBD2	CASSDPTSGSYEQYF	TGTGCCAGCAGTGATCCAACTAGCGGTTCCTACGAGCAGTACTTC
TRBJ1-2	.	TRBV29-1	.	CSVAAANYGYTF	TGCAGCGTTGCAGCGGCGAACTATGGCTACACCTTC